The source of this TCR beta chain is a study of blood T cells in healthy people across ages. Study summary: When template switching was applied, about one barcoded beta molecule was captured per two T cells. The study, taken as a whole, reports: Per million T cells, TCR beta diversity dropped roughly linearly as age increased.

Using a J-beta primer mix together with a sample-barcoded 5' primer, a second PCR was run for roughly 7 to 11 cycles. Samples each returned at least 2.5 million CDR3-containing paired-end reads. TCRdb re-derived calls from the 5' RACE reads in MiXCR, one entry per CDR3 protein. The data show about 1.7 million distinct CDR3 sequences, roughly 28% seen once. Worth noting for this clonotype: Its specificity is not known.

The V end was cut by 0 bases, the J end by 2 bases, with 12 bases between. CDR3 length: 16 residues. Germline V gene data show CDR1 as SGHDN and CDR2 as FVKESK. This sequence originates from a woman aged 25-40 years in good health. The chain uses TRBV14 and TRBJ2-3; D is uncertain. Sequenced material: blood. CDR3 sequence reads: CASSQERSLFTDTQYF. In nucleotides, the CDR3 is TGTGCCAGCAGCCAAGAGAGATCGCTTTTCACAGATACGCAGTATTTT.